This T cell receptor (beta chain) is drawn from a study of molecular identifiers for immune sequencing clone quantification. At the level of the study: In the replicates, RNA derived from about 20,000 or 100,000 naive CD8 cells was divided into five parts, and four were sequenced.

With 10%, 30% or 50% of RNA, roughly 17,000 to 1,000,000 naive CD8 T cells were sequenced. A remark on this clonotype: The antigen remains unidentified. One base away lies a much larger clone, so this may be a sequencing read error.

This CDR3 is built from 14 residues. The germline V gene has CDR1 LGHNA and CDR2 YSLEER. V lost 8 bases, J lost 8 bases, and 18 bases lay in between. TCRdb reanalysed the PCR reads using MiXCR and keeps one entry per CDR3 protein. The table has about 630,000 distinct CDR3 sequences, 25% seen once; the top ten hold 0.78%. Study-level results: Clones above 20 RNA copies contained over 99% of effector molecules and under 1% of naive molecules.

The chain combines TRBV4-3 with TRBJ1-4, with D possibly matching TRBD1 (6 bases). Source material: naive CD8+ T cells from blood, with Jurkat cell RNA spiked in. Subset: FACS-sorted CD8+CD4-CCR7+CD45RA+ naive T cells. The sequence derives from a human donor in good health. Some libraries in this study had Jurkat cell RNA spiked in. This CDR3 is CASGPIAGEEKLFF. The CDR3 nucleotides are TGCGCCAGCGGCCCCATTGCAGGGGAAGAAAAACTGTTTTTT.